This entry features one T cell receptor (beta chain) sequence. Its target is not known. The data were obtained in a study of shared clonotypes between healthy human individuals. Whole-study findings and limits: It was only blood that was sampled, and tissue repertoires likely differ. Naive CD4 clonotype sharing across several donors was approximately 5%.

CDR1 is MDHEN and CDR2 is SYDVKM in the germline V gene. Deletions cut 1 base from V and 5 bases from J, with 8 bases between. The CDR3 consists of 14 residues. Profiled with immunoSEQ multiplex PCR; TCRdb holds only in-frame clones, not every one. Seen here are over 1.4 million clones, approximately 96% observed once, and the top ten hold roughly 1.2%. The sequencing sample was made of naive CD4+ T cells sorted from blood. Subset reported: CD45RA+ positively selected. The TCR sequence derives from a man aged 25-45 years in good health. The V call is TRBV28, the J call TRBJ1-4; D possibly corresponds to TRBD1 (5 bases). CDR3 protein: CASSLSGKNEKLFF. The CDR3 DNA sequence: TGTGCCAGCAGTTTATCAGGGAAAAATGAAAAACTGTTTTTT.